This entry lists 16 T cell receptor beta chains sequenced from one sample in a study of circulating CD8 cells and anti-PD-1 response in melanoma. Sorting of live CD3+CD8+TCRalphabeta+ cells by PD-1 and/or TIGIT gave four subsets. Using approximately 15 ng of total RNA, TCR libraries were made with the QIAseq Immune Repertoire TCR panel. MiXCR, applied by TCRdb to the reads, yields one record per CDR3 protein. The table lists 1,500 to 2,000 distinct CDR3 sequences, approximately 6.8% of them singletons. The sequencing here drew on CD8+ T cells from PBMCs, taken at baseline or after one month of anti-PD-1 therapy (not recorded which). Every receptor here comes from a human donor with melanoma.

The chain uses TRBV2 and TRBJ2-7; D may be TRBD1 (6 bases). Trimming shortened V by 9 bases and J by 2 bases, and 14 bases separated the two germline ends. CDR1 is SNHLY, CDR2 FYNNEI, per germline. The CDR3 runs 13 residues. The CDR3 sequence is CASQTGLPYEQYF. DNA for the CDR3: TGTGCCAGTCAGACAGGCCTCCCCTACGAGCAGTACTTC. The full variable domain, rest sourced from reference TRBV2 and TRBJ2-7, is EPEVTQTPSHQVTQMGQEVILRCVPISNHLYFYWYRQILGQKVEFLVSFYNNEISEKSEIFDDQFSVERPDGSNFTLKIRSTKLEDSAMYFCASQTGLPYEQYFGPGTRLTVT.

This clonotype is labeled as large. The CDR3 sequence is CASRATVSNTEAFF. Here the CDR3 DNA reads TGTGCCAGCAGGGCGACAGTATCGAACACTGAAGCTTTCTTT. V is TRBV28 and J is TRBJ1-1, with D possibly TRBD1 on 5 matching bases. The V gene lost 6 bases and the J gene lost 1 base, with 12 bases spanning the gap. CDR1 is MDHEN and CDR2 is SYDVKM in the germline V gene. The CDR3 is made up of 14 amino acids.

V is TRBV4-2 and J is TRBJ1-1; TRBD1 is a possible D gene (6 bases). Germline loops: CDR1 LGHNA, CDR2 YNFKEQ. Trimming stripped 1 base from V and 3 bases from J, with 12 bases between. The CDR3 spans 15 residues. CDR3 in amino acids: CASSQVTQGDTEAFF. Written as DNA, the CDR3 is TGTGCCAGCAGCCAAGTTACACAGGGCGACACTGAAGCTTTCTTT.

This clonotype qualifies as medium-sized. The chain combines TRBV28 with TRBJ2-7; the match to TRBD2 covers 11 bases. Germline values: CDR1 MDHEN, CDR2 SYDVKM. J lost 3 bases, V lost 2 bases, and 3 bases had no gene match. The CDR3 is made up of 15 amino acids. The CDR3 DNA is TGTGCCAGCAGTTTAAGACTAGCGGGAAGCTACGAGCAGTACTTC. Its translation: CASSLRLAGSYEQYF.

Sample share makes this clonotype medium-sized. This chain uses TRBV28 with TRBJ1-4; weak D call: TRBD1 (5 bases). The V gene lost 1 base and the J gene lost 6 bases, with 9 bases spanning the gap. The CDR3 sequence is 14 residues long. Germline CDR1 MDHEN, CDR2 SYDVKM. CDR3 loop: CASSLLLGDEKLFF. DNA of the CDR3: TGTGCCAGCAGTTTATTACTGGGGGATGAAAAACTGTTTTTT.

Within the sample, this clonotype is medium-sized. The J gene is TRBJ2-2, the V gene TRBV4-3; D not certain. Trimming left V 0 bases short and J 5 bases short, with 10 bases between. This CDR3 is 15 amino acids long. Germline V gives CDR1 LGHNA, CDR2 YSLEER. Here the CDR3 DNA reads TGCGCCAGCAGCCAAGAGAAAACTTCTACCGGGGAGCTGTTTTTT. Its translation: CASSQEKTSTGELFF.

This clonotype qualifies as medium-sized (0.01 to 0.1%). The rearrangement links TRBV27 to TRBJ1-5; no clear D. The CDR3 runs to 12 residues. With 5 bases removed from V and 4 bases from J, the gap between germline ends came to 6 bases. Germline CDR1 is MNHEY and CDR2 is SMNVEV (reference sequence). Written as DNA, the CDR3 is TGTGCCAGCAGTGCCTTAAATCAGCCCCAGCATTTT. Its translation: CASSALNQPQHF.

This clonotype is judged medium-sized. The rearrangement uses TRBV2 and TRBJ2-5; a weak D match, TRBD1 (5 bases). Germline-derived CDR1 and CDR2 are SNHLY and FYNNEI. This CDR3 comprises 14 residues. Trimming removed 7 bases from V and 10 bases from J, with 22 bases in between. CDR3 bases: TGTGCCAGCATAGGGCAGGGCCTATCCCGTGGCCAGTACTTC. This gives the protein CASIGQGLSRGQYF. The whole variable domain, remainder taken from reference TRBV2 and TRBJ2-5, is EPEVTQTPSHQVTQMGQEVILRCVPISNHLYFYWYRQILGQKVEFLVSFYNNEISEKSEIFDDQFSVERPDGSNFTLKIRSTKLEDSAMYFCASIGQGLSRGQYFGPGTRLLVL.

This clonotype is medium-sized within its sample. This chain links TRBV9 with TRBJ2-2, with D possibly matching TRBD2 (5 bases). Trimming removed 3 bases from V and 6 bases from J, with 9 bases in between. The germline CDR1 and CDR2 sequences are SGDLS and YYNGEE. This CDR3 is 13 amino acids long. In DNA, the CDR3 is TGTGCCAGCAGCGGTAGCGACCCCGGGGAGCTGTTTTTT. Protein: CASSGSDPGELFF.

This clonotype is large. This rearrangement joins TRBV29-1 to TRBJ2-5; 9 nucleotides line up with TRBD1. Germline trimming cut 3 bases from V and 5 bases from J; bases unmatched to any gene: 7. CDR1 is SQVTM, CDR2 ANQGSEA, per germline. This CDR3 comprises 14 residues. CDR3 coding DNA: TGCAGCGTTGATTGGGGACAGGGTATTGAGACCCAGTACTTC. This gives the protein CSVDWGQGIETQYF.

In this sample, this clonotype is medium-sized. This CDR3 is CASSLTSGGSDTQYF. CDR3 DNA: TGTGCCAGCAGCTTAACTAGCGGGGGGTCGGATACGCAGTATTTT. The V call is TRBV7-3, the J call TRBJ2-3; TRBD2 agrees at 10 bases. V gave up 0 bases and J gave up 6 bases; unmatched junction bases: 3. CDR1 is SGHTA, CDR2 FQGTGA, per germline. The length of the CDR3 is 15 residues.

This clonotype is termed medium-sized. The rearrangement links TRBV28 to TRBJ2-5; no reliable D call. V was shortened by 4 bases and J by 6 bases, with 18 bases between the two germline ends. The CDR3 length is 15 residues. Germline V gene sequence: CDR1 MDHEN, CDR2 SYDVKM. CDR3 sequence: CASSSPRKGEKTQYF. Here the CDR3 DNA reads TGTGCCAGCAGTTCCCCGAGAAAGGGTGAGAAGACCCAGTACTTC.

This clonotype is medium-sized. V is TRBV7-3 and J is TRBJ2-3; 7 bases agree with TRBD1. Trimming at V came to 5 bases and at J to 1 base, leaving 9 bases not matched to a gene. The CDR3 is 16 amino acids. Germline-derived CDR1 and CDR2 are SGHTA and FQGTGA. The CDR3 coding sequence is TGTGCCAGCAGCCGGGACAGCTCAGGGGGCACAGATACGCAGTATTTT. Translating gives CASSRDSSGGTDTQYF.

Concerning this clonotype itself: Just one base apart from a much larger clone, this may be a read error. This chain links TRBV11-2 with TRBJ1-1; D gene unclear. CDR1 and CDR2 (germline): SGHAT, FQNNGV. This CDR3 has 13 amino acids. Deletions cut 5 bases from V and 4 bases from J, with 11 bases between. CDR3 bases: TGTGCCAGCAGCCTCGGCGAGGGCACTGAAGCTTTCTTT. Translation: CASSLGEGTEAFF. Full variable domain (outside the CDR3, taken from reference TRBV11-2 and TRBJ1-1): EAGVAQSPRYKIIEKRQSVAFWCNPISGHATLYWYQQILGQGPKLLIQFQNNGVVDDSQLPKDRFSAERLKGVDSTLKIQPAKLEDSAVYLCASSLGEGTEAFFGQGTRLTVV.

This clonotype is medium-sized within its sample. The chain carries TRBV9 and TRBJ2-1; TRBD2 matches at 8 bases. With 1 base clipped from V and 5 bases from J, the junction kept 14 bases outside the gene matches. The CDR3 length is 18 residues. Germline V CDR1 and CDR2: SGDLS, YYNGEE. The CDR3 is CASSVQAGAGGRNNEQFF. The CDR3 DNA sequence: TGTGCCAGCAGCGTACAGGCAGGTGCTGGCGGGAGGAACAATGAGCAGTTCTTC.

This clonotype was seen more than once but under ten times. J is TRBJ2-7 and V is TRBV14; D is unclear. The V gene lost 2 bases and the J gene lost 3 bases, with 5 bases spanning the gap. This CDR3 comprises 12 residues. Germline V gene sequence: CDR1 SGHDN, CDR2 FVKESK. The CDR3, as DNA: TGTGCCAGCAGCCAAAGGATCTACGAGCAGTACTTC. The encoded protein is CASSQRIYEQYF.